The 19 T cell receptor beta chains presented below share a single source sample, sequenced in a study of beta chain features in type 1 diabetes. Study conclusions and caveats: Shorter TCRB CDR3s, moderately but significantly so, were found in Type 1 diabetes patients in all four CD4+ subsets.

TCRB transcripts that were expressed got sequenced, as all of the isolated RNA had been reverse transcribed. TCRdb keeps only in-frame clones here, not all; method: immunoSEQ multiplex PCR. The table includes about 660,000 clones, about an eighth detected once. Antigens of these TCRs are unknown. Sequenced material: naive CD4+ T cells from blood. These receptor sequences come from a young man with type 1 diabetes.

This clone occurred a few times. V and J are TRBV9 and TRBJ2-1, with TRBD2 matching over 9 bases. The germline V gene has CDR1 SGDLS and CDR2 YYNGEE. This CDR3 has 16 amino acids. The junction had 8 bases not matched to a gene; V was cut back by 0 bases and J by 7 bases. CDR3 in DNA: TGTGCCAGCAGCGTAGCTCCGGCGGGAGGGTGGAATGAGCAGTTCTTC. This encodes CASSVAPAGGWNEQFF. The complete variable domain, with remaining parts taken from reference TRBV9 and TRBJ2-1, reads DSGVTQTPKHLITATGQRVTLRCSPRSGDLSVYWYQQSLDQGLQFLIQYYNGEERAKGNILERFSAQQFPDLHSELNLSSLELGDSALYFCASSVAPAGGWNEQFFGPGTRLTVL.

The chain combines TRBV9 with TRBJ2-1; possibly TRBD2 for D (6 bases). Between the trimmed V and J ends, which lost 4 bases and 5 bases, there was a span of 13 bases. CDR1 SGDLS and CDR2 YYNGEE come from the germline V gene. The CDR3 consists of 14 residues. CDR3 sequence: CASSSRDFHNEQFF. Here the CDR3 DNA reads TGTGCCAGCAGCTCCCGGGACTTCCACAATGAGCAGTTCTTC.

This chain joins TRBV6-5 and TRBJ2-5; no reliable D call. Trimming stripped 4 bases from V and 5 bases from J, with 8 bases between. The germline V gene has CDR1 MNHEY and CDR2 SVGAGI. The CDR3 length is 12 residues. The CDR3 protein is CASSSPEETQYF. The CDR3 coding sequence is TGTGCCAGCAGTTCCCCCGAGGAGACCCAGTACTTC.

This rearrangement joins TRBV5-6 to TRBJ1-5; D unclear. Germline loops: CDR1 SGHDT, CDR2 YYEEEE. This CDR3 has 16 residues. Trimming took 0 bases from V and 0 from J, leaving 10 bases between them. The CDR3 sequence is CASSLEGYHSNQPQHF. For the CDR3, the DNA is TGTGCCAGCAGCTTGGAAGGGTATCATAGCAATCAGCCCCAGCATTTT. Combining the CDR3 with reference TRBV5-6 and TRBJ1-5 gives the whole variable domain DAGVTQSPTHLIKTRGQQVTLRCSPKSGHDTVSWYQQALGQGPQFIFQYYEEEERQRGNFPDRFSGHQFPNYSSELNVNALLLGDSALYLCASSLEGYHSNQPQHFGDGTRLSIL.

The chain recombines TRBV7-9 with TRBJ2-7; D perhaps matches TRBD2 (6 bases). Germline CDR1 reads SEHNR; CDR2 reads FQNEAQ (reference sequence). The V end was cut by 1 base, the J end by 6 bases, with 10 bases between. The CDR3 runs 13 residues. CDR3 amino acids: CASSLEGGAEQYF. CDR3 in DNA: TGTGCCAGCAGCTTAGAAGGAGGGGCCGAGCAGTACTTC.

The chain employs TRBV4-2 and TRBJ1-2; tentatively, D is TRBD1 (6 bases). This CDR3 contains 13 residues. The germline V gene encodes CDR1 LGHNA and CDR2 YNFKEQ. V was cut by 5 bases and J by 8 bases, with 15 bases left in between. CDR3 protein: CASSTSGQSGYTF. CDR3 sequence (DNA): TGTGCCAGCAGCACATCGGGACAAAGCGGCTACACCTTC.

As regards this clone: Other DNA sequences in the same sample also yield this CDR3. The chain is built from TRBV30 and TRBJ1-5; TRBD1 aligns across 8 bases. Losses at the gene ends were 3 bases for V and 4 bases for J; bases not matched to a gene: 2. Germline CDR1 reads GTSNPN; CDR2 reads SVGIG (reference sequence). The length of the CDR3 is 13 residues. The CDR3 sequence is CAWSGQGNQPQHF. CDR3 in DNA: TGTGCCTGGAGCGGACAGGGAAATCAGCCCCAGCATTTT.

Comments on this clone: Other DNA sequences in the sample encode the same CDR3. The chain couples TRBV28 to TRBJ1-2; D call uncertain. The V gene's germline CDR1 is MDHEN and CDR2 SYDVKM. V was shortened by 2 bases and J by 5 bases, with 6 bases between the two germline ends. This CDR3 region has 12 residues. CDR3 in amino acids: CASSLAQYGYTF. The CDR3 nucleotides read TGTGCCAGCAGTTTAGCTCAATATGGCTACACCTTC.

CDR3 sequence (DNA): TGTGCCAGCAGCCCCCGCGGGGGACGTAATGAAAAACTGTTTTTT. Its translation: CASSPRGGRNEKLFF. The chain combines TRBV7-9 with TRBJ1-4; possibly TRBD1 for D (5 bases). The germline CDR1 and CDR2 sequences are SEHNR and FQNEAQ (reference sequence). CDR3 size: 15 residues. Trimming cost V 5 bases and J 4 bases, with 14 bases left between them.

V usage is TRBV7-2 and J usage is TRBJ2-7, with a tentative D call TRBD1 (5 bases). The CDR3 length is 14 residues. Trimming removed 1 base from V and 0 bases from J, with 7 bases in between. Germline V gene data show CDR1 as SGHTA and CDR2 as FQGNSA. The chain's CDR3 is CASSLVQGSYEQYF. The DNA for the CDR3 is TGTGCCAGCAGCTTAGTCCAGGGCTCCTACGAGCAGTACTTC.

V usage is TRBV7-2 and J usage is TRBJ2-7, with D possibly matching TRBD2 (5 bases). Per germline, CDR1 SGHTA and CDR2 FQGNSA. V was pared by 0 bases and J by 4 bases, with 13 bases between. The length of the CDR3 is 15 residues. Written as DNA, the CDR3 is TGTGCCAGCAGCTTAGCGGCAGCGGCACAGTACGAGCAGTACTTC. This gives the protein CASSLAAAAQYEQYF.

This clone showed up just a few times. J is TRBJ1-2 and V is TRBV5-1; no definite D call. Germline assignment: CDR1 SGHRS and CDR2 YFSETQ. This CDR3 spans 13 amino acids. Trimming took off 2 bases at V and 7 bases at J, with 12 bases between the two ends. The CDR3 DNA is TGCGCCAGCAGCTTTGGTGGAGTGGGTGGCTACACCTTC. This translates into CASSFGGVGGYTF.

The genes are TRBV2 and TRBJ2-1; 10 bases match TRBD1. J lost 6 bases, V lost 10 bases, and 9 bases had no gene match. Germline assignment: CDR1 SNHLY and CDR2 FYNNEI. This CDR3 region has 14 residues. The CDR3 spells CAIQGRTGGNEQFF. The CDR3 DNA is TGTGCCATCCAAGGCAGGACAGGGGGCAATGAGCAGTTCTTC.

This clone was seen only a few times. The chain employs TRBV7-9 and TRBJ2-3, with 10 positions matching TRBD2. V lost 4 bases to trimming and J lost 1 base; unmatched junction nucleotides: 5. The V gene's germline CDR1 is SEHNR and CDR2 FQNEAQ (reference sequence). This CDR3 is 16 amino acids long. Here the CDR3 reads CASSYTSGRGTDTQYF. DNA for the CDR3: TGTGCCAGCAGCTATACAAGCGGGAGGGGCACAGATACGCAGTATTTT.

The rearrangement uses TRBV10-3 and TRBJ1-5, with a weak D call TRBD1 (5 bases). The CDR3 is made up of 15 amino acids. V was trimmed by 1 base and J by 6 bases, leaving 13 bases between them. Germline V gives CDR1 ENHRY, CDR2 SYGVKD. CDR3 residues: CAISELEGIGQPQHF. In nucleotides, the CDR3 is TGTGCCATCAGTGAGTTAGAGGGGATTGGTCAGCCCCAGCATTTT.

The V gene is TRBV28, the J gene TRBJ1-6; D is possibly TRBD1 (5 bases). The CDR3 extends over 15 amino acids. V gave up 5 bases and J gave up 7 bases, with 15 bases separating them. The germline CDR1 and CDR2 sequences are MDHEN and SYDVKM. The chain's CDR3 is CASSPRAAGNSPLHF. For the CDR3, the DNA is TGTGCCAGCAGTCCGAGGGCAGCAGGGAATTCACCCCTCCACTTT.

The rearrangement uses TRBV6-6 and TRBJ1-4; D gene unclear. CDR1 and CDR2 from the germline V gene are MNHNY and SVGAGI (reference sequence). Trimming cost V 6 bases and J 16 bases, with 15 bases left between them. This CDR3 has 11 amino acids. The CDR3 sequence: CASSLFTDTFF. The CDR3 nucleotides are TGTGCCAGCAGCTTATTCACGGATACGTTTTTT.

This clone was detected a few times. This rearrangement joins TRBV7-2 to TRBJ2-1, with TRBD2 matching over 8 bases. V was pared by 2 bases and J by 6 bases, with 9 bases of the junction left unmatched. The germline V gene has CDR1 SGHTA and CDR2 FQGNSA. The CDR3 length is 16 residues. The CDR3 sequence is CASSLTGTSLSNEQFF. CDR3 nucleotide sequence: TGTGCCAGCAGCTTAACCGGGACTAGTCTTAGCAATGAGCAGTTCTTC.

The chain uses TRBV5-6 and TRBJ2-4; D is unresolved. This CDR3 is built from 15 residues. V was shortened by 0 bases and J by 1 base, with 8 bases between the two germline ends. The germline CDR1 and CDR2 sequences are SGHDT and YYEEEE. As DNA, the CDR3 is TGTGCCAGCAGCTTGGTGAAGGTGGCCAAAAACATTCAGTACTTC. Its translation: CASSLVKVAKNIQYF.